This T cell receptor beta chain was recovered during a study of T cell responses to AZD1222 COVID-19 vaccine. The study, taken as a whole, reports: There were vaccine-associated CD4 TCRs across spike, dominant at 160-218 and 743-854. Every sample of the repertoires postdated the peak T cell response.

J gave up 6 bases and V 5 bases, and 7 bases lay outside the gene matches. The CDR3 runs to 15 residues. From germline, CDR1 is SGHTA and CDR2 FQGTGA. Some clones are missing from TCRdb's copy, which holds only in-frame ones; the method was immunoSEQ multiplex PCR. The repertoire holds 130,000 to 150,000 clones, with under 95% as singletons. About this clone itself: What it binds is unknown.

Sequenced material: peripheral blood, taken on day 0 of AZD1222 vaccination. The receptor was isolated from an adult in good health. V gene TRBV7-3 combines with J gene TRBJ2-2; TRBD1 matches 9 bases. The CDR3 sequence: CASSPGTGFSGELFF. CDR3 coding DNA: TGTGCCAGCAGCCCCGGGACAGGGTTCTCCGGGGAGCTGTTTTTT.